The 5 T cell receptor beta chains below were found in one sample sequenced in a study of cytomegalovirus exposure and HLA in healthy donors. Use of 60 Vbeta and 13 Jbeta primers characterized the PCR. This table comes from immunoSEQ multiplex PCR, and its TCRdb copy is limited to in-frame clones, with some not included. The listing records tens of thousands of clones. The material sequenced was PBMCs. The source is a woman aged 40-49 years in good health and CMV-seropositive.

The chain has TRBV7-2 and TRBJ2-7, with D possibly being TRBD2 (8 bases). This CDR3 has 16 residues. The V and J ends lost 5 bases and 4 bases respectively, with 21 bases between them. Germline-derived CDR1 and CDR2 are SGHTA and FQGNSA. CDR3 protein: CASSRGTAGVRYEQYF. DNA for the CDR3: TGTGCCAGCAGCCGAGGGACAGCGGGAGTCAGGTACGAGCAGTACTTC. Full variable domain (missing parts from reference TRBV7-2 and TRBJ2-7): GAGVSQSPSNKVTEKGKDVELRCDPISGHTALYWYRQSLGQGLEFLIYFQGNSAPDKSGLPSDRFSAERTGGSVSTLTIQRTQQEDSAVYLCASSRGTAGVRYEQYFGPGTRLTVT.

The chain links TRBV6-5 to TRBJ2-1; TRBD2 matches 9 bases. Germline V gene sequence: CDR1 MNHEY, CDR2 SVGAGI. V was clipped by 0 bases and J by 5 bases; unmatched bases: 5. The CDR3 has 16 residues. The CDR3 region has the DNA TGTGCCAGCAGTTACTCGAGACTAGCGGCCGACAATGAGCAGTTCTTC. This encodes CASSYSRLAADNEQFF.

The chain joins TRBV5-6 to TRBJ2-1; 9 nucleotides match TRBD1. From germline, CDR1 is SGHDT and CDR2 YYEEEE. Trimming at V came to 2 bases and at J to 5 bases, leaving 8 bases not matched to a gene. This CDR3 has 16 residues. Here the CDR3 DNA reads TGTGCCAGCAGCTTTACCGGGACAGGGTTAGACAATGAGCAGTTCTTC. Its protein is CASSFTGTGLDNEQFF.

The rearrangement links TRBV18 to TRBJ2-1; 7 bases line up with TRBD2. This CDR3 has 15 residues. The V gene's germline CDR1 is KGHSH and CDR2 LQKENI. After removal of 6 bases from V and 9 bases from J, the junction contained 14 bases not matched to a gene. The CDR3 region has the DNA TGTGCCAGCTCGCCTTTGAGGGAGGGCGCGGGTGAGCAGTTCTTC. Residues: CASSPLREGAGEQFF. Full variable domain (outside the CDR3, taken from reference TRBV18 and TRBJ2-1): NAGVMQNPRHLVRRRGQEARLRCSPMKGHSHVYWYRQLPEEGLKFMVYLQKENIIDESGMPKERFSAEFPKEGPSILRIQQVVRGDSAAYFCASSPLREGAGEQFFGPGTRLTVL.

The chain combines TRBV18 with TRBJ1-5; 9 bases agree with TRBD1. This CDR3 is built from 15 residues. Germline V CDR1 and CDR2: KGHSH, LQKENI. The junction had 7 bases not matched to a gene; V was cut back by 8 bases and J by 2 bases. CDR3 in DNA: TGTGCCAGCGGAAGGACAGGGGTTGGCAATCAGCCCCAGCATTTT. Encoded protein: CASGRTGVGNQPQHF. The entire variable domain, with the rest obtained from reference TRBV18 and TRBJ1-5, is as follows: NAGVMQNPRHLVRRRGQEARLRCSPMKGHSHVYWYRQLPEEGLKFMVYLQKENIIDESGMPKERFSAEFPKEGPSILRIQQVVRGDSAAYFCASGRTGVGNQPQHFGDGTRLSIL.